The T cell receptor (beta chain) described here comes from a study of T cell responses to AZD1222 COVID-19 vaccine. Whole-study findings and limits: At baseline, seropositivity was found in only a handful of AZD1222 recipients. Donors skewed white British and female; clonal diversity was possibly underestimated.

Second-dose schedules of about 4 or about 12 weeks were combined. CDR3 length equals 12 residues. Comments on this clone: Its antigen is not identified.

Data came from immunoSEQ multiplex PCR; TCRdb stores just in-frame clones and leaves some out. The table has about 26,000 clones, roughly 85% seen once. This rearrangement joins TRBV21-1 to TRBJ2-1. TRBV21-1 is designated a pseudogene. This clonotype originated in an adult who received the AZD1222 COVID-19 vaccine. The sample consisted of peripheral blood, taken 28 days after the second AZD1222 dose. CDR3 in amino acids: CASTVVDDEQFF. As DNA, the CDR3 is TGTGCCAGCACTGTAGTGGACGATGAGCAGTTCTTC.